One sample yielded the 28 T cell receptor beta chains listed below, sequenced in a study of post-analysis software for immune sequencing data. The study, taken as a whole, reports: Roughly 5 TRBV segments (TRBV5-6, TRBV5-1 and TRBV20-1 among them) occurred more frequently in patients than in controls.

Their cognate antigens are unknown. cDNA libraries of TCR beta carried unique molecular identifiers. TCRdb re-analysed the PCR reads in MiXCR, keeping a single row per CDR3 protein. The profile shows fewer than 850,000 distinct CDR3 sequences, less than 35% of them singletons. Material: blood. The source is a girl aged 10 to 17 with multiple sclerosis.

This chain connects TRBV29-1 to TRBJ1-2, with 7 bases aligning to TRBD1. CDR1 and CDR2 (germline): SQVTM, ANQGSEA. This CDR3 region has 13 residues. V was clipped by 7 bases and J by 4 bases; unmatched bases: 9. As DNA, the CDR3 is TGCAGCGGAGGGAGGGACAGCCCCTATGGCTACACCTTC. Translating it yields CSGGRDSPYGYTF.

A few counts support this clonotype. This chain joins TRBV20-1 and TRBJ2-1, with 7 bases lining up with TRBD2. The germline V gene has CDR1 DFQATT and CDR2 SNEGSKA (reference sequence). The ends lost 0 bases at V and 8 bases at J; junction bases unmatched: 10. The CDR3 totals 15 residues. CDR3 bases: TGCAGTGCTAGAGATCTGCGCGGGAGTATCCATGAGCAGTTCTTC. Translation: CSARDLRGSIHEQFF.

The table lists this clonotype with many counts. The V call is TRBV28, the J call TRBJ2-7; 7 positions match TRBD2. Germline CDR1 reads MDHEN; CDR2 reads SYDVKM. Germline trimming cut 6 bases from V and 1 base from J; bases unmatched to any gene: 0. CDR3 size: 12 residues. This CDR3 is CASRGGSYEQYF. The CDR3 DNA is TGTGCCAGCAGGGGAGGGTCCTACGAGCAGTACTTC.

V is TRBV7-2 and J is TRBJ2-7, with 12 positions matching TRBD1. The CDR3 totals 15 residues. The V and J ends lost 2 bases and 5 bases, in that order; junction bases with no gene match: 4. Germline V CDR1 and CDR2: SGHTA, FQGNSA. The CDR3 loop is CASSLTGQGAHEQYF. The CDR3 DNA sequence: TGTGCCAGCAGCTTAACGGGACAGGGGGCGCACGAGCAGTACTTC.

The rearrangement links TRBV12-3 or TRBV12-4 to TRBJ1-2; maybe TRBD1 (5 bases). The CDR3 consists of 14 residues. Trimming left V 6 bases short and J 4 bases short, with 15 bases between. Here the CDR3 reads CASSTRRGGYGYTF. CDR3 sequence (DNA): TGTGCCAGCAGCACCAGGCGGGGGGGCTATGGCTACACCTTC.

The chain recombines TRBV24-1 with TRBJ2-2; 11 bases match TRBD2. The V and J ends lost 10 bases and 2 bases, in that order; junction bases with no gene match: 2. Per the germline V gene, CDR1 is KGHDR and CDR2 is SFDVKD. This CDR3 has 14 residues. For the CDR3, the DNA is TGTGCCACGGGGACTAGCGGAAACACCGGGGAGCTGTTTTTT. Translated: CATGTSGNTGELFF.

The chain couples TRBV7-2 to TRBJ2-1, with D perhaps matching TRBD2 (6 bases). Trimming took 5 bases from V and 6 from J, leaving 11 bases between them. The CDR3 consists of 13 residues. Germline CDR1 is SGHTA and CDR2 is FQGNSA. CDR3 DNA: TGTGCCAGCAGCCATACTAGCTTCAATGAGCAGTTCTTC. Protein: CASSHTSFNEQFF. Together with reference TRBV7-2 and TRBJ2-1, the CDR3 gives the full variable domain: GAGVSQSPSNKVTEKGKDVELRCDPISGHTALYWYRQSLGQGLEFLIYFQGNSAPDKSGLPSDRFSAERTGGSVSTLTIQRTQQEDSAVYLCASSHTSFNEQFFGPGTRLTVL.

The genes are TRBV7-9 and TRBJ2-1, with 10 bases lining up with TRBD2. V was pared by 7 bases and J by 2 bases, with 2 bases of the junction left unmatched. Germline CDR1 SEHNR, CDR2 FQNEAQ (reference sequence). The CDR3 loop spans 14 amino acids. CDR3 sequence (DNA): TGTGCCAGCAATAGCGGGAGGCCCTACAATGAGCAGTTCTTC. It translates to CASNSGRPYNEQFF.

The genes are TRBV20-1 and TRBJ2-7; 7 nucleotides agree with TRBD1. Germline V CDR1 and CDR2: DFQATT, SNEGSKA (reference sequence). Losses at the gene ends were 6 bases for V and 4 bases for J; bases not matched to a gene: 9. The CDR3 runs to 13 residues. The CDR3 bases are TGCAGTGCCCTGAGGCAGGGGGTATACGAGCAGTACTTC. Its protein is CSALRQGVYEQYF.

The sample holds a few counts of this clonotype. V and J are TRBV7-9 and TRBJ2-3; D uncertain. Trimming took 5 bases from V and 2 from J, leaving 8 bases between them. CDR1 and CDR2 (germline): SEHNR, FQNEAQ (reference sequence). The CDR3 length is 13 residues. The CDR3 is CASSPKVTDTQYF. DNA of the CDR3: TGTGCCAGCAGCCCCAAAGTCACAGATACGCAGTATTTT.

Note on this clonotype: An end of the junction does not agree with germline; a read error may underlie this. The V gene is TRBV7-9, the J gene TRBJ2-5; 8 bases fit TRBD2. Looked up from germline, CDR1 is SEHNR and CDR2 is FQNEAQ (reference sequence). The CDR3 totals 15 residues. CDR3 DNA: TGTGTCAGCAGCCAAGGACTAGCAACCCAAGAGACCCAGTACTTC. Encoded protein: CVSSQGLATQETQYF.

This clonotype showed up many times. The V and J genes are TRBV15 and TRBJ2-7; weak D call: TRBD1 (5 bases). The germline CDR1 and CDR2 sequences are LNHNV and YYDKDF (reference sequence). The CDR3 has 13 residues. V was trimmed by 5 bases and J by 5 bases, leaving 13 bases between them. CDR3 in amino acids: CATSGTGTHEQYF. The DNA for the CDR3 is TGTGCCACCAGCGGAACAGGAACCCACGAGCAGTACTTC.

Concerning this clonotype: A junction boundary mismatches the germline segment, possibly from a read error. The genes are TRBV6-5 and TRBJ1-2; TRBD1 aligns across 9 bases. This CDR3 is built from 13 residues. Germline CDR1 and CDR2: MNHEY and SVGAGI. The CDR3 sequence is CASRDRTGVGHTF. CDR3 sequence (DNA): TGTGCCAGCAGAGATCGGACAGGGGTTGGCCACACCTTC.

This chain connects TRBV12-3 or TRBV12-4 to TRBJ2-1, with unresolved D. Trimming took off 5 bases at V and 4 bases at J, with 15 bases between the two ends. This CDR3 is 15 amino acids long. CDR3 sequence: CASSLPPKGYNEQFF. In DNA, the CDR3 is TGTGCCAGCAGTCTCCCCCCCAAAGGATACAATGAGCAGTTCTTC.

Concerning this clonotype itself: The junction departs from the called germline gene at one end, perhaps through a read error. The J gene is TRBJ1-2, the V gene TRBV29-1; D remains unclear. The CDR3 extends over 10 amino acids. From germline, CDR1 is SQVTM and CDR2 ANQGSEA. This CDR3 reads CSVEDYGHTF. DNA for the CDR3: TGCAGCGTTGAGGACTATGGCCACACCTTC.

The chain links TRBV18 to TRBJ2-7, with a weak D call TRBD1 (5 bases). The DNA end lines up better with TRBJ2-5; the J call may be wrong. The CDR3 has 14 residues. Per germline, CDR1 KGHSH and CDR2 LQKENI. CDR3 amino acids: CASSRFSGLETQYF. The CDR3 nucleotides are TGTGCCAGCTCCCGGTTTTCAGGGTTGGAGACCCAGTACTTC.

This clonotype showed up just a few times. Mismatch with germline at one junction end may stem from a read error. The chain carries TRBV20-1 and TRBJ2-7, with D possibly being TRBD2 (5 bases). Per germline, CDR1 DFQATT and CDR2 SNEGSKA (reference sequence). The CDR3 length is 12 residues. The CDR3 DNA is TGTTCCGGCCAGCGGAGCTCCTACGAGCAGTACTTC. It translates to CSGQRSSYEQYF.

This clonotype was seen only a few times. The rearrangement joins TRBV18 to TRBJ1-1, with TRBD1 as a possible D gene (6 bases). Trimming cost V 3 bases and J 1 base, with 15 bases left between them. This CDR3 contains 16 residues. The germline V gene encodes CDR1 KGHSH and CDR2 LQKENI. CDR3 in DNA: TGTGCCAGCTCACCCGAGGGGGTTGTGGAGAACACTGAAGCTTTCTTT. Amino acid sequence: CASSPEGVVENTEAFF. The variable domain in full, with the rest retrieved from reference TRBV18 and TRBJ1-1, is NAGVMQNPRHLVRRRGQEARLRCSPMKGHSHVYWYRQLPEEGLKFMVYLQKENIIDESGMPKERFSAEFPKEGPSILRIQQVVRGDSAAYFCASSPEGVVENTEAFFGQGTRLTVV.

The rearrangement links TRBV7-2 to TRBJ2-7; D is perhaps TRBD2 (6 bases). This CDR3 region has 15 residues. Trimming left V 1 base short and J 3 bases short, with 13 bases between. Germline V lookup: CDR1 SGHTA, CDR2 FQGNSA. The CDR3 nucleotides read TGTGCCAGCAGCTTAGTCGTCGGGAGCGGCTACGAGCAGTACTTC. Amino acids: CASSLVVGSGYEQYF.

The chain is built from TRBV14 and TRBJ1-1; D gene ambiguous. This CDR3 has 13 residues. V was clipped by 1 base and J by 14 bases, with 17 bases between them. Germline V gene data show CDR1 as SGHDN and CDR2 as FVKESK. Here the CDR3 reads CASSQVLGGELFF. The CDR3 nucleotides read TGTGCCAGCAGCCAAGTTCTTGGCGGGGAGCTATTCTTT.

The rearrangement uses TRBV6-5 and TRBJ1-1, with a tentative D call TRBD1 (5 bases). The CDR3 contains 13 residues. Germline V lookup: CDR1 MNHEY, CDR2 SVGAGI. The germline V and J ends were trimmed by 8 bases and 5 bases, with 15 bases remaining between them. The CDR3 loop is CASLSGVRTEAFF. CDR3 coding DNA: TGTGCCAGCCTGTCGGGGGTACGGACTGAAGCTTTCTTT.

The rearrangement joins TRBV14 to TRBJ2-6; no clear D. This CDR3 spans 18 amino acids. V dropped 1 base and J dropped 0 bases, with 13 bases sitting between them. Germline V gene sequence: CDR1 SGHDN, CDR2 FVKESK. This chain's CDR3 is CASSQGWKAYSGANVLTF. For the CDR3, the DNA is TGTGCCAGCAGCCAAGGTTGGAAGGCGTACTCTGGGGCCAACGTCCTGACTTTC.

The gene calls are TRBV12-3 or TRBV12-4 and TRBJ2-4, with 7 bases identical to TRBD2. Near its end, the DNA agrees better with TRBJ2-7, so the J call may be wrong. The CDR3 length is 14 residues. The CDR3 DNA reads TGTGCCAGCAGAGTGGGACTACTATCCTACGAGCAGTACTTC. Translation: CASRVGLLSYEQYF.

The V and J genes are TRBV6-2 or TRBV6-3 and TRBJ2-7; D is ambiguous. Looked up from germline, CDR1 is MNHEY and CDR2 is SVGEGT. The CDR3 has 13 residues. Trimming removed 10 bases from V and 0 bases from J, with 13 bases in between. The CDR3 protein is CATLKQSSYEQYF. CDR3 bases: TGTGCCACCCTTAAACAATCCTCCTACGAGCAGTACTTC.

This clonotype was seen once. V and J are TRBV5-1 and TRBJ2-7; a weak D match, TRBD1 (6 bases). CDR1 and CDR2 from the germline V gene are SGHRS and YFSETQ. V lost 4 bases, J lost 1 base, and 15 bases lay in between. CDR3 length: 15 residues. This CDR3 is CASSLQGTESYEQYF. CDR3 nucleotide sequence: TGCGCCAGCAGCCTGCAGGGGACGGAGTCCTACGAGCAGTACTTC.

This clonotype was picked up one time. CDR3 sequence reads: CSARRQPQETQYF. CDR3 DNA sequence: TGCAGTGCTAGAAGGCAGCCCCAAGAGACCCAGTACTTC. V gene TRBV20-1 combines with J gene TRBJ2-5; D gene ambiguous. Germline V gene data show CDR1 as DFQATT and CDR2 as SNEGSKA (reference sequence). V was clipped by 2 bases and J by 1 base, with 8 bases between them. This CDR3 has 13 amino acids.

This sequence joins TRBV10-3 and TRBJ1-1; no definite D call. The germline V gene has CDR1 ENHRY and CDR2 SYGVKD. The CDR3 contains 12 residues. The V end lost 10 bases, the J end lost 2 bases, and 11 bases lay between the germline ends. CDR3 sequence (DNA): TGTGCCAGCGGACCAGGAAACACTGAAGCTTTCTTT. Translation gives CASGPGNTEAFF.

This rearrangement joins TRBV28 to TRBJ2-1; 7 bases agree with TRBD2. V lost 7 bases, J lost 7 bases, and 10 bases stayed unmatched. Germline V gene data show CDR1 as MDHEN and CDR2 as SYDVKM. The CDR3 covers 14 residues. The DNA for the CDR3 is TGTGCCAGCAATTTCGGGGGGTGGAGTAATGAGCAGTTCTTC. Amino acid sequence: CASNFGGWSNEQFF.